Below, 7 T cell receptor beta chains from the same sample are listed, as sequenced in a study of T cells in Graves' hyperthyroidism and ophthalmopathy. TCR beta CDR3 region amplification was performed from RNA transcripts. The study used the HTBI primer set for a first-round RT-PCR of the TCR CDR3. TCRdb re-derived calls from the multiplex PCR reads in MiXCR, one entry per CDR3 protein. The data show under 600,000 distinct CDR3 sequences, about a sixth seen once. The sample comprised blood. The receptors here all came from a middle-aged woman with Graves' ophthalmopathy.

This clonotype was observed at least ten times. V usage is TRBV20-1 and J usage is TRBJ2-3; possibly TRBD1 or TRBD2 for D (8 bases each). Trimming took off 0 bases at V and 0 bases at J, with 25 bases between the two ends. Germline CDR1 reads DFQATT; CDR2 reads SNEGSKA (reference sequence). The CDR3 length is 20 residues. CDR3 DNA sequence: TGCAGTGCTAGAGATCCCCAGGGGGCCATAGCGGGGACGAGCACAGATACGCAGTATTTT. It translates to CSARDPQGAIAGTSTDTQYF.

The chain employs TRBV10-3 and TRBJ2-1; the D gene is possibly TRBD2 (7 bases). The CDR3 is 15 residues long. Trimming left V 0 bases short and J 9 bases short, with 15 bases between. Germline V gene sequence: CDR1 ENHRY, CDR2 SYGVKD. The CDR3 DNA reads as TGTGCCATCAGTGAGTCGAAGGGGGGGTCAAGTGAGCAGTTCTTC. Its translation is CAISESKGGSSEQFF.

The CDR3 DNA reads as TGTGCCAGCAGTCCACCCGAGACAGGGTCACCCCTCCACTTT. Translating gives CASSPPETGSPLHF. The gene calls are TRBV2 and TRBJ1-6; 7 bases fit TRBD1. Germline lookup yields CDR1 SNHLY and CDR2 FYNNEI. Germline trimming cut 5 bases from V and 10 bases from J; bases unmatched to any gene: 8. This CDR3 has 14 residues. The whole variable domain, remainder taken from reference TRBV2 and TRBJ1-6, is EPEVTQTPSHQVTQMGQEVILRCVPISNHLYFYWYRQILGQKVEFLVSFYNNEISEKSEIFDDQFSVERPDGSNFTLKIRSTKLEDSAMYFCASSPPETGSPLHFGNGTRLTVT.

This clonotype was seen at least ten times. The rearrangement joins TRBV2 to TRBJ2-3; D might be TRBD1 (5 bases). The germline V gene has CDR1 SNHLY and CDR2 FYNNEI. The V end was cut by 7 bases, the J end by 5 bases, with 13 bases between. The CDR3 consists of 13 residues. In DNA form, the CDR3 reads TGTGCCAGCATTGGCAGGGCAGTAGATACGCAGTATTTT. Its translation: CASIGRAVDTQYF.

In this sample, this clonotype turned up many times. V and J are TRBV12-3 or TRBV12-4 and TRBJ2-2; unclear D gene. Trimming shortened V by 4 bases and J by 1 base, and 13 bases separated the two germline ends. CDR3 length: 16 residues. In DNA form, the CDR3 reads TGTGCCAGCAGTTGGGGTTCAGCGCGGAACACCGGGGAGCTGTTTTTT. It is translated as CASSWGSARNTGELFF.

In the case of this clonotype: This sequence may be a read error, since a much larger clone differs from it by one base. This chain links TRBV3-1 with TRBJ2-4, with 11 bases matching TRBD1. Germline V gene sequence: CDR1 LGHDT, CDR2 YNNKEL (reference sequence). This CDR3 has 14 amino acids. CDR3 sequence reads: CGSSPRDRGNIQYF. DNA for the CDR3: TGTGGCAGCAGCCCCCGGGACAGGGGGAACATTCAGTACTTC.

The chain uses TRBV6-1 and TRBJ2-7; the D gene is possibly TRBD2 (5 bases). V dropped 0 bases and J dropped 5 bases, with 14 bases sitting between them. The CDR3 loop spans 15 amino acids. Germline loops: CDR1 MNHNS, CDR2 SASEGT. CDR3 sequence: CASSEAPGFINEQYF. The CDR3 DNA is TGTGCCAGCAGTGAAGCCCCGGGATTTATAAACGAGCAGTACTTC.